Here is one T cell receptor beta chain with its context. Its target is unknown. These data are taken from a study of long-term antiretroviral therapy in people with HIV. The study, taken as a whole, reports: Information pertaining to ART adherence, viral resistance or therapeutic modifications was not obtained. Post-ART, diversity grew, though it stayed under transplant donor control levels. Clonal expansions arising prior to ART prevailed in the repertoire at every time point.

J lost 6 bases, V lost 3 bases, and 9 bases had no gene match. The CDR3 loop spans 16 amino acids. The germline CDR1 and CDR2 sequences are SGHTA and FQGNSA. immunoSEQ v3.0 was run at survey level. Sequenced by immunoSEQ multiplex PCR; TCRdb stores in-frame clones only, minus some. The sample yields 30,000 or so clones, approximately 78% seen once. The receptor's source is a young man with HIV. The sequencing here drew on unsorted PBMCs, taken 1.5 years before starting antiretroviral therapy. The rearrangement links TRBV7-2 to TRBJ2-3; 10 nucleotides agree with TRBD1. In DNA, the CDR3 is TGTGCCAGCAGCTTGGTCGGACAGGGGGTGCGGGATACGCAGTATTTT. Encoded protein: CASSLVGQGVRDTQYF.